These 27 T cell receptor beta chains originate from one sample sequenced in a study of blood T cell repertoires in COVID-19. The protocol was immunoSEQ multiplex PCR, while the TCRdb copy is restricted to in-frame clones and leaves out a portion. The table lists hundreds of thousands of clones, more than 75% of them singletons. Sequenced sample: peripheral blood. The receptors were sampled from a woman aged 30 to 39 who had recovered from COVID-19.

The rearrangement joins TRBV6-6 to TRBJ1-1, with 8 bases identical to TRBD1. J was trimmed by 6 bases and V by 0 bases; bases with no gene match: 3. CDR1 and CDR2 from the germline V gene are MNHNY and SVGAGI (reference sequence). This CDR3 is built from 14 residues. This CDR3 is CASSYSTGEAEAFF. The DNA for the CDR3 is TGTGCCAGCAGTTACTCGACAGGGGAGGCTGAAGCTTTCTTT.

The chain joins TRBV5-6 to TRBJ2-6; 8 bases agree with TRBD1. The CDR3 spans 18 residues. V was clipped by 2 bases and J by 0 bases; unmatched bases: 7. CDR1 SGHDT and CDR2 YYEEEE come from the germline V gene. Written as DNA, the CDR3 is TGTGCCAGCAGCTTTGGTACAGGGGGGAACTCTGGGGCCAACGTCCTGACTTTC. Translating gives CASSFGTGGNSGANVLTF.

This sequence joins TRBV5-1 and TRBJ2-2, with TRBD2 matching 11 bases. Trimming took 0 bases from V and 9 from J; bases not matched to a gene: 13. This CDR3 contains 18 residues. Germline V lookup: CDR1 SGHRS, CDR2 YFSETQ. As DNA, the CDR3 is TGCGCCAGCAGCTTGGAAAGTTTAGCGGGAGGGCCCATAAGGGAGCTGTTTTTT. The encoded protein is CASSLESLAGGPIRELFF.

This chain's CDR3 is CASSQWDTYYGYTF. The CDR3 DNA reads TGTGCCAGCAGCCAGTGGGACACATACTATGGCTACACCTTC. V usage is TRBV3-1 (or the pseudogene TRBV3-2) and J usage is TRBJ1-2; tentatively, D is TRBD1 (6 bases). The V gene's germline CDR1 is LGHDT and CDR2 YNNKEL (reference sequence). The CDR3 length is 14 residues. The V end lost 3 bases, the J end lost 3 bases, and 11 bases lay between the germline ends.

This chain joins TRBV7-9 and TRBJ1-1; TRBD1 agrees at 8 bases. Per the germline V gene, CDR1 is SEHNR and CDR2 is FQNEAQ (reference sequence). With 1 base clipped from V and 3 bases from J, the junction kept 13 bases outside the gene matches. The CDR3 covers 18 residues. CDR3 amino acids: CASSLEKALGQGYTEAFF. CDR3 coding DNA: TGTGCCAGCAGCTTAGAGAAGGCACTCGGACAGGGCTACACTGAAGCTTTCTTT.

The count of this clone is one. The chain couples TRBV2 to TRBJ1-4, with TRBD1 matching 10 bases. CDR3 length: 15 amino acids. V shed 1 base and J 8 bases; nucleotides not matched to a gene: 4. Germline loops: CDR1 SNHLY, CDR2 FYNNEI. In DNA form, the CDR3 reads TGTGCCAGCAGTGAAGAGACAGGGGGCGGGGAAAAACTGTTTTTT. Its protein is CASSEETGGGEKLFF. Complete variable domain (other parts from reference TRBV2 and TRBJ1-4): EPEVTQTPSHQVTQMGQEVILRCVPISNHLYFYWYRQILGQKVEFLVSFYNNEISEKSEIFDDQFSVERPDGSNFTLKIRSTKLEDSAMYFCASSEETGGGEKLFFGSGTQLSVL.

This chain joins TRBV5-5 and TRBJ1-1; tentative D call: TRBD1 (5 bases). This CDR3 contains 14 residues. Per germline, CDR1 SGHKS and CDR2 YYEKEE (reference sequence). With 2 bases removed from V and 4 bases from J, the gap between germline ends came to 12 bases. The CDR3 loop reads CASSLPTVFTEAFF. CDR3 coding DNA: TGTGCCAGCAGCTTACCGACAGTATTCACTGAAGCTTTCTTT.

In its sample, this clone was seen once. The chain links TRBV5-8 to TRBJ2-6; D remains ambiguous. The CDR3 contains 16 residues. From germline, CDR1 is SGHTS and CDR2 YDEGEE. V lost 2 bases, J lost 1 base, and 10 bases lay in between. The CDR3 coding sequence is TGTGCCAGCAGCTTTTTCCTGCAGTCTGGGGCCAACGTCCTGACTTTC. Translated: CASSFFLQSGANVLTF.

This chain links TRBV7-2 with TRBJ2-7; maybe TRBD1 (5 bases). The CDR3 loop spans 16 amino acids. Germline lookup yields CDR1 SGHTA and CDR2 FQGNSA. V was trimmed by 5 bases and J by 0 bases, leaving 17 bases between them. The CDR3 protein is CASSDRQGLLSYEQYF. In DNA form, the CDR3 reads TGTGCCAGCAGCGATAGGCAGGGCTTGCTCTCCTACGAGCAGTACTTC.

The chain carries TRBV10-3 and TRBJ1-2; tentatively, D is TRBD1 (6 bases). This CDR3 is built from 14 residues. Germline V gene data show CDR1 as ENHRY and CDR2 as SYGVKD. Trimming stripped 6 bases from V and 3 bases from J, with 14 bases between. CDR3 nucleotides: TGTGCCATCAGCCCCAGGGGCGCCTACTATGGCTACACCTTC. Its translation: CAISPRGAYYGYTF.

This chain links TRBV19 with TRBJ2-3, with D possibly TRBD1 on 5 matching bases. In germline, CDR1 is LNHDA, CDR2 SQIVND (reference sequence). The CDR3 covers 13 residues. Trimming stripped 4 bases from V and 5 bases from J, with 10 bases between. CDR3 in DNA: TGTGCCAGTAGTAACGCAGGGCTAGATACGCAGTATTTT. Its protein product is CASSNAGLDTQYF.

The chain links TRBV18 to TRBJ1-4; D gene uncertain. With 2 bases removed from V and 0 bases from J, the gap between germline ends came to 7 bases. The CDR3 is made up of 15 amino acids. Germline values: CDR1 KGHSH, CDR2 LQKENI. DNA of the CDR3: TGTGCCAGCTCACCAGGCCGCACAACTAATGAAAAACTGTTTTTT. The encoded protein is CASSPGRTTNEKLFF.

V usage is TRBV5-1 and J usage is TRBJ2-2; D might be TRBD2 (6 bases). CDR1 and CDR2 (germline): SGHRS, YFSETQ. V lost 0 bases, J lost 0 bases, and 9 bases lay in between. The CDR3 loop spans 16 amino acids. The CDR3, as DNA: TGCGCCAGCAGCTTGGAGGGGACTGCGAACACCGGGGAGCTGTTTTTT. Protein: CASSLEGTANTGELFF.

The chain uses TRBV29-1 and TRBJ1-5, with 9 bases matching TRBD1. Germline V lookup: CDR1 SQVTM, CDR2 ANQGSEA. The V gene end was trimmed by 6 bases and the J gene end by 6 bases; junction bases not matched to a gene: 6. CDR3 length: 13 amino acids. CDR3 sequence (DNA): TGCAGCGTGGGGGAGGACAGGGGTCAGCCCCAGCATTTT. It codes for CSVGEDRGQPQHF.

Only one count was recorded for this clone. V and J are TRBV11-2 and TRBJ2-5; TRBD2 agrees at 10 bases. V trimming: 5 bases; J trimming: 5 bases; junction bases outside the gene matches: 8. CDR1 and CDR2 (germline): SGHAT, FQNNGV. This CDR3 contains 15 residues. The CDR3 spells CASSGPGLATETQYF. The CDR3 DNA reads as TGTGCCAGCAGCGGCCCGGGACTAGCGACGGAGACCCAGTACTTC. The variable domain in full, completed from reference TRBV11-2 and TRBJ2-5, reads EAGVAQSPRYKIIEKRQSVAFWCNPISGHATLYWYQQILGQGPKLLIQFQNNGVVDDSQLPKDRFSAERLKGVDSTLKIQPAKLEDSAVYLCASSGPGLATETQYFGPGTRLLVL.

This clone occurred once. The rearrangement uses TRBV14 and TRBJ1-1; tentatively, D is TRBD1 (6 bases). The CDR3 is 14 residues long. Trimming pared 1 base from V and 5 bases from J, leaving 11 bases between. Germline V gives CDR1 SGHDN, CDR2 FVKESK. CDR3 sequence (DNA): TGTGCCAGCAGCCAAGTCATGGGGGCGACTGAAGCTTTCTTT. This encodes CASSQVMGATEAFF.

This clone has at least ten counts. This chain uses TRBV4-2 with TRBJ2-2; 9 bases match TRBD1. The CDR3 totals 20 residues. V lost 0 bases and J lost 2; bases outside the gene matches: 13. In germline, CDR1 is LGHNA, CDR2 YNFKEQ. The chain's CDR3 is CASSQDFGTGPTINTGELFF. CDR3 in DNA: TGTGCCAGCAGCCAAGATTTCGGGACAGGGCCGACTATTAACACCGGGGAGCTGTTTTTT.

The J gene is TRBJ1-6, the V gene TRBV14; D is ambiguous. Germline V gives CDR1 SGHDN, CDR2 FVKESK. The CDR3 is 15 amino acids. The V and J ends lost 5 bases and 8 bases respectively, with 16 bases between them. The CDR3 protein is CASSFQGGSDSPLHF. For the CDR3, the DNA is TGTGCCAGCAGCTTTCAAGGAGGGTCCGATTCACCCCTCCACTTT.

As DNA, the CDR3 is TGCGCCAGCAGCCTCGGCGGACAGGGGGCGCTTGGGGCCAACGTCCTGACTTTC. This encodes CASSLGGQGALGANVLTF. The rearrangement uses TRBV5-1 and TRBJ2-6; 11 nucleotides line up with TRBD1. Germline trimming cut 4 bases from V and 3 bases from J; bases unmatched to any gene: 9. Germline CDR1 SGHRS, CDR2 YFSETQ. This CDR3 has 18 amino acids.

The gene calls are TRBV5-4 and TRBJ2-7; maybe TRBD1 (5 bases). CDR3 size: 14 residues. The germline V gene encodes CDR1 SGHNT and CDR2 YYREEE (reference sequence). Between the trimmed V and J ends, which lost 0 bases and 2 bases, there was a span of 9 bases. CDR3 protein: CASSLDRLTYEQYF. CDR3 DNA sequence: TGTGCCAGCAGCTTGGACAGGCTGACCTACGAGCAGTACTTC. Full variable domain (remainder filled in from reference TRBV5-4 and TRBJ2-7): ETGVTQSPTHLIKTRGQQVTLRCSSQSGHNTVSWYQQALGQGPQFIFQYYREEENGRGNFPPRFSGLQFPNYSSELNVNALELDDSALYLCASSLDRLTYEQYFGPGTRLTVT.

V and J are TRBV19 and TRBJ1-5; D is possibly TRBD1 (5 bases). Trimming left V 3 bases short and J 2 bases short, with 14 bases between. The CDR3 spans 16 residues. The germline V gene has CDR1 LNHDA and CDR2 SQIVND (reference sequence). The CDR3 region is CASSMRGAKGNQPQHF. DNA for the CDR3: TGTGCCAGTAGTATGCGCGGGGCGAAGGGCAATCAGCCCCAGCATTTT. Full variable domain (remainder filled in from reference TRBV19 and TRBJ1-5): DGGITQSPKYLFRKEGQNVTLSCEQNLNHDAMYWYRQDPGQGLRLIYYSQIVNDFQKGDIAEGYSVSREKKESFPLTVTSAQKNPTAFYLCASSMRGAKGNQPQHFGDGTRLSIL.

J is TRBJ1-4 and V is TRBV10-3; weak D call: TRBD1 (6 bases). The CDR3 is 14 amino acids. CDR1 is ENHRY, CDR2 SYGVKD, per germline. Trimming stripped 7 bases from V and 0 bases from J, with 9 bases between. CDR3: CAIKWTATNEKLFF. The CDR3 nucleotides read TGTGCCATCAAGTGGACAGCAACTAATGAAAAACTGTTTTTT.

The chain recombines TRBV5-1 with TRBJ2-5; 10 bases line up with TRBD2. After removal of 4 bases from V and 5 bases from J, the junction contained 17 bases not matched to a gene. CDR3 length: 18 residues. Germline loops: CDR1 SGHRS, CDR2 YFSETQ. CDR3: CASSPGTSAPSQGETQYF. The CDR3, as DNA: TGCGCCAGCAGCCCAGGGACTAGCGCACCCTCCCAGGGGGAGACCCAGTACTTC.

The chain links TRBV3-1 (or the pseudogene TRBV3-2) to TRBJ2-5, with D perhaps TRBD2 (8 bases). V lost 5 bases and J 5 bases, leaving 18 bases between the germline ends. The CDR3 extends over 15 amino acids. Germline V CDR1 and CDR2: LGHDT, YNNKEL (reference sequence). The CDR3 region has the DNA TGTGCCAGCAGCGTACGACAGGGACTAGTGGAGACCCAGTACTTC. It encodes CASSVRQGLVETQYF.

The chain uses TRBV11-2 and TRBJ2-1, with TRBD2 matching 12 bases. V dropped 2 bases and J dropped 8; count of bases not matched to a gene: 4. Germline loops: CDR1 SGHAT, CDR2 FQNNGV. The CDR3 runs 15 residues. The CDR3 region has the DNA TGTGCCAGCAGCTTACTAGCGGGGGGGGGAGATGAGCAGTTCTTC. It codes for CASSLLAGGGDEQFF.

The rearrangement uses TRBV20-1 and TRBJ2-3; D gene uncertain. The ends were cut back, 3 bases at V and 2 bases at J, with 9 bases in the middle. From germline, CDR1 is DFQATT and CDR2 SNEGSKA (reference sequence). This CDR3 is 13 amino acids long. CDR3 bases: TGCAGTGCTAGTATGAGGTCCACAGATACGCAGTATTTT. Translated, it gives CSASMRSTDTQYF.

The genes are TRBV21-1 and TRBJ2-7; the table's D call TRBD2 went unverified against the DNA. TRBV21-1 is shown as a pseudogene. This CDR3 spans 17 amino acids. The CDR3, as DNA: TGTGCCAGCAGCAAAGCGGCTGGACTTTCGAGCTCCTACGAGCAGTACTTC. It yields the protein CASSKAAGLSSSYEQYF.